These 8 T cell receptor beta chains were all obtained from the same sample, sequenced in a study of CD8 T cells in ankylosing spondylitis. MiXCR, run by TCRdb on the 5' RACE reads, gives a single entry per CDR3 protein. The data contain about 130,000 distinct CDR3 sequences, about a tenth of them singletons. Input material: blood, either unsorted or a sorted T cell fraction (not recorded which). These receptors were obtained from a male donor with ankylosing spondylitis or in good health (not recorded which).

This clonotype occurred a few times. The CDR3 DNA follows: TGCGCCAGCAGCTCGACTAGCGGGAGTGACGAGCAGTACTTC. Its translation: CASSSTSGSDEQYF. J is TRBJ2-7 and V is TRBV5-1, with 12 positions matching TRBD2. The CDR3 is made up of 14 amino acids. V lost 3 bases to trimming and J lost 5 bases; unmatched junction nucleotides: 3. Germline CDR1 is SGHRS and CDR2 is YFSETQ.

The chain joins TRBV20-1 to TRBJ2-5; D is possibly TRBD1 (6 bases). CDR3 length equals 13 residues. Per germline, CDR1 DFQATT and CDR2 SNEGSKA (reference sequence). V was shortened by 6 bases and J by 2 bases, with 13 bases between the two germline ends. Written as DNA, the CDR3 is TGCAGTGCCCCAGGGGACGGGCAAGAGACCCAGTACTTC. This gives the protein CSAPGDGQETQYF.

This chain uses TRBV28 with TRBJ2-7; 13 bases agree with TRBD2. With 7 bases clipped from V and 3 bases from J, the junction kept 6 bases outside the gene matches. Per the germline V gene, CDR1 is MDHEN and CDR2 is SYDVKM. The CDR3 sequence is 15 residues long. The CDR3 DNA sequence: TGTGCCAGCACCGGACTAGCGGGAGACCACTACGAGCAGTACTTC. This translates into CASTGLAGDHYEQYF. The full variable domain, with the rest looked up from reference TRBV28 and TRBJ2-7, is DVKVTQSSRYLVKRTGEKVFLECVQDMDHENMFWYRQDPGLGLRLIYFSYDVKMKEKGDIPEGYSVSREKKERFSLILESASTNQTSMYLCASTGLAGDHYEQYFGPGTRLTVT.

The table lists this clonotype with a few counts. V gene TRBV28 combines with J gene TRBJ1-6; a weak D match, TRBD1 (6 bases). V gave up 1 base and J gave up 14 bases, with 15 bases separating them. In germline, CDR1 is MDHEN, CDR2 SYDVKM. The CDR3 covers 14 residues. The CDR3 region has the DNA TGTGCCAGCAGTTTATCTGGGACACTTCAGGCCCTCCACTTT. Protein product: CASSLSGTLQALHF.

The sample holds many counts of this clonotype. The chain is built from TRBV7-9 and TRBJ2-1, with 8 nucleotides matching TRBD2. Trimming cost V 5 bases and J 3 bases; bases outside gene matches: 6. CDR3 length: 15 residues. Germline V CDR1 and CDR2: SEHNR, FQNEAQ (reference sequence). The CDR3 loop is CASSPTSGFYNEQFF. CDR3 DNA: TGTGCCAGCAGCCCTACTAGCGGCTTCTACAATGAGCAGTTCTTC. The full variable domain, in which reference TRBV7-9 and TRBJ2-1 provide the parts outside the CDR3, is DTGVSQNPRHKITKRGQNVTFRCDPISEHNRLYWYRQTLGQGPEFLTYFQNEAQLEKSRLLSDRFSAERPKGSFSTLEIQRTEQGDSAMYLCASSPTSGFYNEQFFGPGTRLTVL.

Comments on this clonotype: A read error may be the cause here, since a much bigger clone is one base away. The chain uses TRBV12-3 or TRBV12-4 and TRBJ1-6; D unresolved. V was shortened by 2 bases and J by 11 bases, with 16 bases between the two germline ends. This CDR3 is 15 amino acids long. CDR3 amino acids: CASSLSRPNNPPLHF. CDR3 coding DNA: TGTGCCAGCAGTTTATCCCGCCCAAACAATCCACCCCTCCACTTT.

The V gene is TRBV5-1, the J gene TRBJ2-2; D remains unclear. V was clipped by 4 bases and J by 0 bases, with 10 bases between them. The CDR3 has 15 amino acids. The V gene's germline CDR1 is SGHRS and CDR2 YFSETQ. CDR3 sequence: CASSPVNPNTGELFF. The CDR3 nucleotides read TGCGCCAGCAGCCCCGTTAACCCGAACACCGGGGAGCTGTTTTTT.

Comments on this clonotype: This sequence may be a read error, since a much larger clone differs from it by one base. This chain uses TRBV28 with TRBJ2-3, with a tentative D call TRBD2 (6 bases). Germline CDR1 reads MDHEN; CDR2 reads SYDVKM. CDR3 size: 18 residues. The germline V and J ends were trimmed by 8 bases and 0 bases, with 24 bases remaining between them. This CDR3 is CASRGWVPSDPSTDTQYF. CDR3 DNA: TGTGCCAGCCGTGGTTGGGTGCCTAGCGACCCTAGCACAGATACGCAGTATTTT.